This is a list of T cell receptor beta chains from one sample in a study of cytomegalovirus exposure and HLA in healthy donors. Data came from immunoSEQ multiplex PCR; TCRdb stores just in-frame clones and leaves some out. The repertoire holds fewer than 200,000 clones, with roughly four fifths as singletons. The material sequenced was PBMCs. These receptors all stem from a man in his sixties in good health and CMV-seronegative. Each CDR3 is given with its conserved first and last residue. A D gene is named only where the DNA matches it firmly. The size field is filled for only some rows; it gives once, few, many or a size class.

j_call,clone_size,v_call,d_call,cdr3_aa,cdr3_nt
TRBJ2-7,-,TRBV27,-,CASSGQFEQYF,TGTGCCAGCAGTGGACAGTTCGAGCAGTACTTC
TRBJ2-1,few,TRBV30,-,CAWSVSGRNEQFF,TGTGCCTGGAGTGTCTCTGGGCGCAATGAGCAGTTCTTC
TRBJ2-5,-,TRBV27,-,CASSPEGETQYF,TGTGCCAGCAGTCCCGAGGGAGAGACCCAGTACTTC
TRBJ2-3,-,TRBV9,-,CASSVGTTQNTQYF,TGTGCCAGCAGCGTAGGGACTACACAAAATACGCAGTATTTT
TRBJ2-2,few,TRBV14,-,CASSQGLGNTGELFF,TGTGCCAGCAGCCAAGGACTGGGGAACACCGGGGAGCTGTTTTTT
TRBJ1-4,-,TRBV28,-,CASGFGWGATNEKLFF,TGTGCCAGCGGCTTCGGGTGGGGCGCAACTAATGAAAAACTGTTTTTT
TRBJ2-1,-,TRBV19,TRBD1,CASRTGPPNEQFF,TGTGCCAGTAGGACAGGGCCGCCTAATGAGCAGTTCTTC
TRBJ1-1,-,TRBV19,-,CASSRRAGGYTEAFF,TGTGCCAGTAGCCGCCGAGCGGGAGGGTACACTGAAGCTTTCTTT
TRBJ1-1,-,TRBV15,-,CATSPRKNTEAFF,TGTGCCACCAGCCCCAGAAAGAACACTGAAGCTTTCTTT
TRBJ2-7,-,TRBV21-1,-,CASSHAAGTYEQYF,TGTGCCAGCAGCCATGCGGCCGGGACCTACGAGCAGTACTTC
TRBJ2-6,-,TRBV27,TRBD1,CASSLYLEPGQGAPGANVLTF,TGTGCCAGCAGTTTATATCTTGAGCCGGGACAGGGGGCCCCTGGGGCCAACGTCCTGACTTTC
TRBJ2-7,-,TRBV19,TRBD2,CASSGGTSGINEQYF,TGTGCCAGTAGTGGCGGGACTAGCGGGATCAACGAGCAGTACTTC
TRBJ2-7,-,TRBV11-2,-,CASSLDHGLGAYYEQYF,TGTGCCAGCAGCTTAGATCATGGGCTGGGGGCGTACTACGAGCAGTACTTC
TRBJ1-1,-,TRBV6-5,TRBD1,CATSSGQALRTEAFF,TGTGCCACCTCATCTGGACAGGCTTTACGGACTGAAGCTTTCTTT
TRBJ2-1,-,TRBV2,-,CASSWALTRDEQFF,TGTGCCAGCAGTTGGGCCCTTACTAGGGATGAGCAGTTCTTC
TRBJ2-3,-,TRBV7-9,TRBD1,CSSSPTGTTSTDTQYF,TGTTCCAGCAGCCCGACAGGGACCACTAGCACAGATACGCAGTATTTT
TRBJ2-3,-,TRBV7-9,TRBD2,CASSLATSGGADTQYF,TGTGCCAGCAGCTTAGCGACTAGCGGGGGGGCAGATACGCAGTATTTT
TRBJ1-1,-,TRBV7-9,TRBD1,CASSSTGVTEAFF,TGTGCCAGCAGCTCTACAGGGGTGACTGAAGCTTTCTTT
TRBJ1-2,-,TRBV5-6,TRBD1,CASSFGQGAARGYTF,TGTGCCAGCAGCTTCGGACAGGGGGCGGCAAGGGGCTACACCTTC
TRBJ2-1,-,TRBV9,TRBD2,CASSVGGETSGRGEQFF,TGTGCCAGCAGCGTAGGTGGAGAGACTAGCGGGAGAGGTGAGCAGTTCTTC
TRBJ2-3,-,TRBV7-2,-,CASSLVATSNTQYF,TGTGCCAGCAGCTTAGTTGCTACTTCAAATACGCAGTATTTT
TRBJ1-1,once,TRBV28,-,CASTRPDGRMNTEAFF,TGTGCCAGCACCCGACCTGATGGGAGAATGAACACTGAAGCTTTCTTT
TRBJ1-1,-,TRBV11-2,TRBD1,CASSFWTGEANTEAFF,TGTGCCAGCAGCTTTTGGACAGGTGAGGCGAACACTGAAGCTTTCTTT
TRBJ2-3,-,TRBV7-9,TRBD2,CASSPLAGVNTQYF,TGTGCCAGCAGCCCCCTAGCGGGGGTAAATACGCAGTATTTT
TRBJ1-5,-,TRBV30,-,CAWARTPPERSNQPQHF,TGTGCCTGGGCTAGGACTCCTCCCGAGAGGAGCAATCAGCCCCAGCATTTT
TRBJ1-5,-,TRBV7-2,-,CASSSDAGGQPQHF,TGTGCCAGCAGCTCCGACGCCGGGGGTCAGCCCCAGCATTTT
TRBJ1-5,-,TRBV29-1,TRBD1,CSVGSMGTGGFQPQHF,TGCAGCGTGGGGAGTATGGGGACAGGGGGGTTTCAGCCCCAGCATTTT
TRBJ1-5,-,TRBV7-6,-,CASSWEETAGQPQHF,TGTGCCAGCAGCTGGGAGGAGACGGCCGGTCAGCCCCAGCATTTT
TRBJ2-3,-,TRBV11-2,TRBD2,CASSIWGGSGTDTQYF,TGTGCCAGCAGTATTTGGGGCGGGAGTGGCACAGATACGCAGTATTTT
TRBJ2-1,few,TRBV28,TRBD1,CASSSSGRGQGENEQFF,TGTGCCAGCAGTTCGTCCGGAAGGGGACAGGGCGAGAATGAGCAGTTCTTC
TRBJ2-7,-,TRBV19,TRBD1,CASSTTAGTGVYEQYF,TGTGCCAGTAGTACCACTGCAGGGACAGGGGTCTACGAGCAGTACTTC
TRBJ2-3,-,TRBV5-4,TRBD2,CASSLAASGVPDTQYF,TGTGCCAGCAGCTTGGCGGCTAGCGGGGTCCCAGATACGCAGTATTTT
TRBJ2-6,few,TRBV4-3,-,CASSQQLGVSGANVLTF,TGCGCCAGCAGCCAACAATTAGGGGTCTCTGGGGCCAACGTCCTGACTTTC
TRBJ2-5,-,TRBV7-6,TRBD1,CASSSMGTGEGETQYF,TGTGCCAGCAGCTCCATGGGGACAGGGGAAGGAGAGACCCAGTACTTC
TRBJ2-7,-,TRBV7-8,-,CASSFPGFHEQYF,TGTGCCAGCAGCTTTCCCGGGTTCCACGAGCAGTACTTC
TRBJ2-5,-,TRBV6-5,TRBD2,CASSYAGTIKGETQYF,TGTGCCAGCAGTTACGCTGGGACTATTAAGGGAGAGACCCAGTACTTC
TRBJ2-7,-,TRBV7-3,-,CASSLQQGSYEQYF,TGTGCCAGCAGCCTACAACAGGGTTCCTACGAGCAGTACTTC
TRBJ2-7,-,TRBV7-8,TRBD2,CASSQSRAGGGNYEQYF,TGTGCCAGCAGCCAGTCCAGGGCGGGGGGTGGTAACTACGAGCAGTACTTC
TRBJ1-4,few,TRBV11-2,TRBD1,CASSLDRGENEKLFF,TGTGCCAGCAGCCTGGACAGGGGGGAGAATGAAAAACTGTTTTTT
TRBJ2-7,once,TRBV15,TRBD2,CATGEGISYEQYF,TGTGCCACCGGGGAGGGAATCTCCTACGAGCAGTACTTC
TRBJ1-5,-,TRBV7-2,-,CASSSGPWQGTSNQPQHF,TGTGCCAGCAGTTCCGGGCCGTGGCAGGGGACAAGCAATCAGCCCCAGCATTTT
TRBJ2-7,-,TRBV9,-,CASSTSDTSSYEQYF,TGTGCCAGCAGCACCTCGGACACCTCCTCCTACGAGCAGTACTTC
TRBJ2-5,-,TRBV30,-,CAWSWGDGRVQEQYF,TGTGCCTGGAGTTGGGGGGACGGCAGGGTGCAGGAGCAGTACTTC
TRBJ2-7,-,TRBV7-6,-,CASSPNSKTYEQYF,TGTGCCAGCAGCCCCAACTCCAAGACCTACGAGCAGTACTTC
TRBJ2-5,-,TRBV7-9,TRBD1,CASTSQFGTEETQYF,TGTGCCAGCACCTCCCAGTTCGGGACAGAAGAGACCCAGTACTTC
TRBJ2-7,-,TRBV18,TRBD2,CASSQGPSAGGAYEQYF,TGTGCCAGCTCACAAGGGCCATCAGCGGGAGGGGCCTACGAGCAGTACTTC
TRBJ1-2,-,TRBV7-2,-,CASTPNREGYTF,TGTGCCAGCACCCCTAATCGGGAAGGCTACACCTTC
TRBJ1-6,-,TRBV5-1,-,CASSLAADEESPLHF,TGCGCCAGCAGCTTGGCGGCAGATGAGGAGTCACCCCTCCACTTT
TRBJ2-3,-,TRBV5-1,TRBD2,CASRDIETSGGATQYF,TGCGCCAGCAGGGATATAGAGACTAGCGGGGGGGCAACGCAGTATTTT
TRBJ2-5,few,TRBV2,-,CASAGGAPRETQYF,TGTGCCAGCGCTGGGGGGGCACCAAGAGAGACCCAGTACTTC
TRBJ2-7,-,TRBV7-9,-,CASSQGQPSSYEQYF,TGTGCCAGCAGCCAAGGACAGCCGAGCTCCTACGAGCAGTACTTC